Listed below are T cell receptor beta chains from one sample, sequenced in a study of blood T cell repertoires in COVID-19. Using immunoSEQ multiplex PCR, the repertoire was profiled, and TCRdb retains in-frame clones only, with some absent. Of 250,000 to 300,000 clones listed, approximately 88% were seen once; the top ten hold around 0.92%. Specimen: PBMCs or T cells enriched from blood (not recorded which). Receptors were obtained from a woman between 25 and 40 years old who had recovered from COVID-19. Each CDR3 is given with its conserved first and last residue. The order of the fields is D gene, V gene, J gene, clone size, CDR3 DNA, CDR3 protein. D genes are given only for firm matches. A row's size may be missing; if present it is once, few, many or a size class.

d_gene: TRBD1; v_gene: TRBV6-5; j_gene: TRBJ2-3; abundance: -; CDR3nt: TGTGCCAGCAGTTATTGGACAGGGGTTGGCACAGATACGCAGTATTTT; CDR3aa: CASSYWTGVGTDTQYF
d_gene: -; v_gene: TRBV7-8; j_gene: TRBJ1-2; abundance: -; CDR3nt: TGTGCCAGCAGCTTAGCTTCAACAGGAGCTAACTATGGCTACACCTTC; CDR3aa: CASSLASTGANYGYTF
d_gene: TRBD2; v_gene: TRBV18; j_gene: TRBJ2-1; abundance: -; CDR3nt: TGTGCCAGCTCACTATTAGCGGGAGGGCTCAATGAGCAGTTCTTC; CDR3aa: CASSLLAGGLNEQFF
d_gene: -; v_gene: TRBV30; j_gene: TRBJ2-3; abundance: -; CDR3nt: TGTGCCTGGAGTGTGGAGAAAAGGTATACGCAGTATTTT; CDR3aa: CAWSVEKRYTQYF
d_gene: -; v_gene: TRBV21-1; j_gene: TRBJ1-5; abundance: -; CDR3nt: TGTGCCAGCAGCAAAGACTCTCCCGGGACTTCGAATCAGCCCCAGCATTTT; CDR3aa: CASSKDSPGTSNQPQHF
d_gene: -; v_gene: TRBV27; j_gene: TRBJ2-2; abundance: -; CDR3nt: TGTGCCAGCAGTCCTGGGGGCGAAGGCGCTTCCACCGGGGAGCTGTTTTTT; CDR3aa: CASSPGGEGASTGELFF
d_gene: -; v_gene: TRBV9; j_gene: TRBJ1-5; abundance: -; CDR3nt: TGTGCCAGCAGCGAGGGGGGCAATCAGCCCCAGCATTTT; CDR3aa: CASSEGGNQPQHF
d_gene: -; v_gene: TRBV28; j_gene: TRBJ2-3; abundance: -; CDR3nt: TGTGCCAGCAGTTTAGGACAGATCACAGATACGCAGTATTTT; CDR3aa: CASSLGQITDTQYF
d_gene: TRBD1; v_gene: TRBV5-1; j_gene: TRBJ1-6; abundance: -; CDR3nt: TGCGCCAGCCATACGGGTACAGGGGCGGGGAATTCACCCCTCCACTTT; CDR3aa: CASHTGTGAGNSPLHF
d_gene: TRBD1; v_gene: TRBV24-1; j_gene: TRBJ1-2; abundance: -; CDR3nt: TGTGCCACCAGTGACCCGGGACAGGGAAAGGGCTACACCTTC; CDR3aa: CATSDPGQGKGYTF
d_gene: -; v_gene: TRBV7-8; j_gene: TRBJ2-2; abundance: once; CDR3nt: TGTGCCAGCAGCATCTGGAAACAGAGAACCGGGGAGCTGTTTTTT; CDR3aa: CASSIWKQRTGELFF
d_gene: TRBD1; v_gene: TRBV29-1; j_gene: TRBJ2-7; abundance: -; CDR3nt: TGCAGCGTTGATTCTCGTGCGGAAGGGGACAGCCGCTACGAGCAGTACTTC; CDR3aa: CSVDSRAEGDSRYEQYF
d_gene: TRBD1; v_gene: TRBV3-1/TRBV3-2; j_gene: TRBJ1-2; abundance: -; CDR3nt: TGTGCCAGCAGCCAATCGGCAGGGACAGGAACCGTCGGGGGTGGCTACACCTTC; CDR3aa: CASSQSAGTGTVGGGYTF
d_gene: -; v_gene: TRBV9; j_gene: TRBJ2-7; abundance: -; CDR3nt: TGTGCCAGCAGCCCCAGAAGGGACATATCCTACGAGCAGTACTTC; CDR3aa: CASSPRRDISYEQYF
d_gene: -; v_gene: TRBV28; j_gene: TRBJ2-2; abundance: once; CDR3nt: TGTGCCAGCAGTTTAATGCGATACACCGGGGAGCTGTTTTTT; CDR3aa: CASSLMRYTGELFF
d_gene: TRBD1; v_gene: TRBV29-1; j_gene: TRBJ2-7; abundance: -; CDR3nt: TGCAGCGTTGAAGAGGGGACAGCAGATTACGAGCAGTACTTC; CDR3aa: CSVEEGTADYEQYF
d_gene: -; v_gene: TRBV29-1; j_gene: TRBJ1-1; abundance: once; CDR3nt: TGCACTTACAGGTTGAACACTGAAGCTTTCTTT; CDR3aa: CTYRLNTEAFF
d_gene: TRBD1; v_gene: TRBV28; j_gene: TRBJ1-6; abundance: few; CDR3nt: TGTGCCAGCAGTTTATGGGGGACAGTAAGCTCACCCCTCCACTTT; CDR3aa: CASSLWGTVSSPLHF
d_gene: -; v_gene: TRBV6-5; j_gene: TRBJ1-5; abundance: -; CDR3nt: TGTGCCAGCAGTCTCAGCCACTATAGCAATCAGCCCCAGCATTTT; CDR3aa: CASSLSHYSNQPQHF
d_gene: TRBD1; v_gene: TRBV7-3; j_gene: TRBJ2-7; abundance: -; CDR3nt: TGTGCCAGCAGCTTTCCCCAAACAGGGGAACAAACCTACGAGCAGTACTTC; CDR3aa: CASSFPQTGEQTYEQYF
d_gene: -; v_gene: TRBV5-1; j_gene: TRBJ1-5; abundance: -; CDR3nt: TGCGCCAGCAGCTCGCCTCGACAGGAGTATCAGCCCCAGCATTTT; CDR3aa: CASSSPRQEYQPQHF
d_gene: TRBD1; v_gene: TRBV5-1; j_gene: TRBJ1-4; abundance: -; CDR3nt: TGCGCCAGCAGCCGGGACAGGAGTAATGAAAAACTGTTTTTT; CDR3aa: CASSRDRSNEKLFF
d_gene: -; v_gene: TRBV3-1/TRBV3-2; j_gene: TRBJ1-1; abundance: -; CDR3nt: TGTGCCAGCAGCCAAGATCTGGGGGGGAAACCTGAAGCTTTCTTT; CDR3aa: CASSQDLGGKPEAFF
d_gene: -; v_gene: TRBV18; j_gene: TRBJ1-3; abundance: -; CDR3nt: TGTGCCAGCTCACCAGTTCATCAGGGGGGAAACACCATATATTTT; CDR3aa: CASSPVHQGGNTIYF